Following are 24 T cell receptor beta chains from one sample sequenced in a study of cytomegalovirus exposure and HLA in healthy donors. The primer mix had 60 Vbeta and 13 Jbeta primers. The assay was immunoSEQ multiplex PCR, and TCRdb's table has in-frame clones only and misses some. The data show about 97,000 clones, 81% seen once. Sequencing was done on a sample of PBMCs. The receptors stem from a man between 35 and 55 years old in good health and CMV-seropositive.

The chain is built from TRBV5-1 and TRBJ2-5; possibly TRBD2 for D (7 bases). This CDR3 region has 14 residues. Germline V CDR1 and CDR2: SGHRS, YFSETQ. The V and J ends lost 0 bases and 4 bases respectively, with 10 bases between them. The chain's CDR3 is CASSLVGGGETQYF. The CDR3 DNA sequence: TGCGCCAGCAGCTTGGTAGGGGGGGGAGAGACCCAGTACTTC.

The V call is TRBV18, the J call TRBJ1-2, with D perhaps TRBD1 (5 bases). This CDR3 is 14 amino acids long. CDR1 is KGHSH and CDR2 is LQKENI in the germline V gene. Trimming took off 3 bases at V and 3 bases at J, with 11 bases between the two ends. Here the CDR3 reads CASSPGRADYGYTF. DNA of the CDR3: TGTGCCAGCTCACCGGGCAGGGCGGACTATGGCTACACCTTC. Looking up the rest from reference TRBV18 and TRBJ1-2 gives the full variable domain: NAGVMQNPRHLVRRRGQEARLRCSPMKGHSHVYWYRQLPEEGLKFMVYLQKENIIDESGMPKERFSAEFPKEGPSILRIQQVVRGDSAAYFCASSPGRADYGYTFGSGTRLTVV.

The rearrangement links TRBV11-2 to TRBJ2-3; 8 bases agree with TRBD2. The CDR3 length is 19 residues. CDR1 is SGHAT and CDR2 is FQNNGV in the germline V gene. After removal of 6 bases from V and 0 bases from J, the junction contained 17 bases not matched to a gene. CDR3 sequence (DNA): TGTGCCAGCAGAGTTGACGGGGAAATTTCTAGCGGGAGCACAGATACGCAGTATTTT. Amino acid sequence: CASRVDGEISSGSTDTQYF.

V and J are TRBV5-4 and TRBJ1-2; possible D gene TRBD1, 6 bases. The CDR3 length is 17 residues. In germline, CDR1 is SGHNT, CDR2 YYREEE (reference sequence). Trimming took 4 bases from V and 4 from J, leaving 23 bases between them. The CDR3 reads CASSLFGKGGWSYGYTF. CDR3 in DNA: TGTGCCAGCAGCCTTTTTGGGAAAGGGGGATGGAGCTATGGCTACACCTTC. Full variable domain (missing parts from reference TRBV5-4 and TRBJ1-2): ETGVTQSPTHLIKTRGQQVTLRCSSQSGHNTVSWYQQALGQGPQFIFQYYREEENGRGNFPPRFSGLQFPNYSSELNVNALELDDSALYLCASSLFGKGGWSYGYTFGSGTRLTVV.

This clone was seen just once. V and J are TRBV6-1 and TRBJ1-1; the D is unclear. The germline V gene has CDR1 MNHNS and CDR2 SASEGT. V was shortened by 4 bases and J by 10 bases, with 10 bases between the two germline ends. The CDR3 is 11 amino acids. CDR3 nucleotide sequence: TGTGCCAGCAGTGCCGGGTTCGGAGCTTTCTTT. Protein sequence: CASSAGFGAFF.

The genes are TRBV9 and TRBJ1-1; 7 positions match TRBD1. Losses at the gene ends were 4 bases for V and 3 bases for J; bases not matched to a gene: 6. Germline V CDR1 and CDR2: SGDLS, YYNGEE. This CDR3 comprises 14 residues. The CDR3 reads CASSPGQTDTEAFF. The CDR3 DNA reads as TGTGCCAGCAGCCCGGGACAGACGGACACTGAAGCTTTCTTT.

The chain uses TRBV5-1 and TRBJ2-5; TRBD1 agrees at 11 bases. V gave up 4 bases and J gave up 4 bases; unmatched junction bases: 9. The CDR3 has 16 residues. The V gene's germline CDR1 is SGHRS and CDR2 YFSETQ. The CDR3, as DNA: TGCGCCAGCAGCGCCTTCGGGACAGGGGGGGGAGAGACCCAGTACTTC. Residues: CASSAFGTGGGETQYF.

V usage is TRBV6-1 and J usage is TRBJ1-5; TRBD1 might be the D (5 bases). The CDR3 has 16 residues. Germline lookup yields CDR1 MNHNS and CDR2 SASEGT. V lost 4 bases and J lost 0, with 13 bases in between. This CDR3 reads CASSGQIAYSNQPQHF. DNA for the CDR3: TGTGCCAGCAGTGGACAGATCGCGTATAGCAATCAGCCCCAGCATTTT.

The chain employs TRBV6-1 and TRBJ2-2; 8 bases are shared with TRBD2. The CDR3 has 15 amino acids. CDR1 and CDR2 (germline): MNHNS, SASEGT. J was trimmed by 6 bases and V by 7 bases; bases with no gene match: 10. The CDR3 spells CASKRASGGSGELFF. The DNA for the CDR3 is TGTGCCAGCAAACGGGCCTCGGGGGGGTCCGGGGAGCTGTTTTTT.

As DNA, the CDR3 is TGCAGTGCTGACAGGGACACTGAAGCTTTCTTT. Translating gives CSADRDTEAFF. The J gene is TRBJ1-1, the V gene TRBV20-1; 7 nucleotides line up with TRBD1. Germline trimming cut 5 bases from V and 3 bases from J; bases unmatched to any gene: 0. Looked up from germline, CDR1 is DFQATT and CDR2 is SNEGSKA (reference sequence). This CDR3 comprises 11 residues.

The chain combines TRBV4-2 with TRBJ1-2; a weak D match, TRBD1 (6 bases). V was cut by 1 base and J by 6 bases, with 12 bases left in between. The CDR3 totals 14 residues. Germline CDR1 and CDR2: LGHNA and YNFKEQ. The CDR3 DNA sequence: TGTGCCAGCAGCCAAGGGGGGCGGGTTGATGGCTACACCTTC. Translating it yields CASSQGGRVDGYTF.

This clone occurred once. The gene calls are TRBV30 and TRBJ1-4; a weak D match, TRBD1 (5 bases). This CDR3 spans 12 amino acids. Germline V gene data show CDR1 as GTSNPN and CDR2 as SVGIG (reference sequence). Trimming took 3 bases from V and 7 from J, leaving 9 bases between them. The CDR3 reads CAWRGPGEKLFF. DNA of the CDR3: TGTGCCTGGAGGGGGCCGGGTGAAAAACTGTTTTTT.

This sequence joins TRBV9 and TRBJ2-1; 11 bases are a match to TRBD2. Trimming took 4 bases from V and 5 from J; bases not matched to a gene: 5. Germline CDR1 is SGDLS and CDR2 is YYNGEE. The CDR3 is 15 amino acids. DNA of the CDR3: TGTGCCAGCAGCCCAGGGACTAGCGGACACAATGAGCAGTTCTTC. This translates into CASSPGTSGHNEQFF.

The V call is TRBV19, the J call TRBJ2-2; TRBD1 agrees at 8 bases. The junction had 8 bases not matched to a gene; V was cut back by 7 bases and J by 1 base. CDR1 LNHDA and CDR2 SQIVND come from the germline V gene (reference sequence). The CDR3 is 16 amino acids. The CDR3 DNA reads TGTGCCAGTACCCCGCTTGGGACAGGGAACACCGGGGAGCTGTTTTTT. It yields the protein CASTPLGTGNTGELFF. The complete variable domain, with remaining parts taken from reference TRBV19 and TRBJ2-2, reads DGGITQSPKYLFRKEGQNVTLSCEQNLNHDAMYWYRQDPGQGLRLIYYSQIVNDFQKGDIAEGYSVSREKKESFPLTVTSAQKNPTAFYLCASTPLGTGNTGELFFGEGSRLTVL.

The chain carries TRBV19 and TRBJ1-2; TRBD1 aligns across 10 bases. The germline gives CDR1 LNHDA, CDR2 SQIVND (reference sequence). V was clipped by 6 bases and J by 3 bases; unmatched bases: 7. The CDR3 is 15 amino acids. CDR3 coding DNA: TGTGCCAGTAGCCTCGGGACAGGGGACCACTATGGCTACACCTTC. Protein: CASSLGTGDHYGYTF.

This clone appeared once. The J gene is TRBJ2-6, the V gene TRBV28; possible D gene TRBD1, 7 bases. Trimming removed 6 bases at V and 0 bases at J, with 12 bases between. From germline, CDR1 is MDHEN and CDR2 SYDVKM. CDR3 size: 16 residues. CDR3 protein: CASRRDSASGANVLTF. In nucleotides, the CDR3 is TGTGCCAGCAGGCGGGACAGCGCCTCTGGGGCCAACGTCCTGACTTTC.

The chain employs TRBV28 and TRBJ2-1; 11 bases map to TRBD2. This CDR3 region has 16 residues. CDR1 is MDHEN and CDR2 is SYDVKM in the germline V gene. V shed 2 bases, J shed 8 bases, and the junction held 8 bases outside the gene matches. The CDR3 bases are TGTGCCAGCAGTTTACGGTGGTTACTAGCGGGAGATGAGCAGTTCTTC. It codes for CASSLRWLLAGDEQFF.

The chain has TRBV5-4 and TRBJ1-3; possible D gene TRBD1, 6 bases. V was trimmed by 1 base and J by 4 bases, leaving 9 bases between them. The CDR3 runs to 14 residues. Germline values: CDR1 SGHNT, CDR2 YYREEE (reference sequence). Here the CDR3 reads CASSLTGIGNTIYF. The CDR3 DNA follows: TGTGCCAGCAGCTTGACAGGGATCGGAAACACCATATATTTT.

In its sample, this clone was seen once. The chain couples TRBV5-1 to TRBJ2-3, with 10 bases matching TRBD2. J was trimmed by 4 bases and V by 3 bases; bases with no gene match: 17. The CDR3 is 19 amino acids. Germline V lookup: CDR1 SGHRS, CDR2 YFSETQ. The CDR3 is CASSYGLGERGGLPDTQYF. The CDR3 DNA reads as TGCGCCAGCAGCTATGGCTTGGGGGAGCGGGGGGGCCTTCCAGATACGCAGTATTTT.

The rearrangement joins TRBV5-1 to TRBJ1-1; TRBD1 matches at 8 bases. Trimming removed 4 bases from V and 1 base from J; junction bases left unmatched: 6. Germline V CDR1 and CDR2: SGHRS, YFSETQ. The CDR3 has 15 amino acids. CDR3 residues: CASSLQGAGNTEAFF. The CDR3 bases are TGCGCCAGCAGCCTGCAGGGGGCGGGGAACACTGAAGCTTTCTTT.

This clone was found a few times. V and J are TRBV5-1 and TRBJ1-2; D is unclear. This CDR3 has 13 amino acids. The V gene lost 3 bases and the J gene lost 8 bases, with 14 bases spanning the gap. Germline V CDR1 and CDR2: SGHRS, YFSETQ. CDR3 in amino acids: CASSWGGEDGYTF. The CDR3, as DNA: TGCGCCAGCAGCTGGGGTGGGGAGGACGGCTACACCTTC.

CDR3 protein: CASSIEGGADTQYF. In nucleotides, the CDR3 is TGTGCCAGTAGTATTGAGGGAGGCGCAGATACGCAGTATTTT. The rearrangement uses TRBV19 and TRBJ2-3; the D gene is possibly TRBD2 (6 bases). This CDR3 has 14 residues. The germline V gene encodes CDR1 LNHDA and CDR2 SQIVND (reference sequence). The V gene lost 3 bases and the J gene lost 4 bases, with 11 bases spanning the gap.

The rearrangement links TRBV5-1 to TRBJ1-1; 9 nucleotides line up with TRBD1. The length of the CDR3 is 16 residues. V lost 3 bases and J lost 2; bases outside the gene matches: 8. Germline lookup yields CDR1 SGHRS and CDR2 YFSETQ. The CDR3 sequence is CASSSRDRDGNTEAFF. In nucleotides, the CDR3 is TGCGCCAGCAGCTCGCGGGACAGGGATGGAAACACTGAAGCTTTCTTT.

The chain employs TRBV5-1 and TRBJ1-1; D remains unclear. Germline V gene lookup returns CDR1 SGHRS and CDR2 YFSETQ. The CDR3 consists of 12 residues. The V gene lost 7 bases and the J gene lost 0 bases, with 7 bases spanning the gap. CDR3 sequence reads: CASADMNTEAFF. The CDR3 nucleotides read TGCGCCAGCGCAGACATGAACACTGAAGCTTTCTTT.